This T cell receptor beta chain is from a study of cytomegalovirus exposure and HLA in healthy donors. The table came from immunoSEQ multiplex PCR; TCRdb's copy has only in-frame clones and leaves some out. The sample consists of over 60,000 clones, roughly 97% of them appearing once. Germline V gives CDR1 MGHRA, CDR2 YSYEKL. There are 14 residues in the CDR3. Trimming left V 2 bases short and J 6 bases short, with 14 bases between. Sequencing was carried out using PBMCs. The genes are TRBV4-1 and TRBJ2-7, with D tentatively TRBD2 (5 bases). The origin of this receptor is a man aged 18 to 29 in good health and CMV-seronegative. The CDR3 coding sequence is TGCGCCAGCAGCCAACTCACGGGAAATGGCGAGCAGTACTTC. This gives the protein CASSQLTGNGEQYF.